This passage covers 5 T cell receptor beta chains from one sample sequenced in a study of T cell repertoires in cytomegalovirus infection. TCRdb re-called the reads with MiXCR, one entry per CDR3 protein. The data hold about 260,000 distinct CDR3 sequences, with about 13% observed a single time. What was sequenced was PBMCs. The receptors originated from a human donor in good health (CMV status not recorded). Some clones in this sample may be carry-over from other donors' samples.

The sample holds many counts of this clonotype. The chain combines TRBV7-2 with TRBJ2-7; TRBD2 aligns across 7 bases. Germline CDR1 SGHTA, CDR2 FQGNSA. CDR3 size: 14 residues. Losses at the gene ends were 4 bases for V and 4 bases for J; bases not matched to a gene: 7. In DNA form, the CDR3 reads TGTGCCAGCAGCTCTCGGCGGGAGCGATACGAGCAGTACTTC. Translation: CASSSRRERYEQYF.

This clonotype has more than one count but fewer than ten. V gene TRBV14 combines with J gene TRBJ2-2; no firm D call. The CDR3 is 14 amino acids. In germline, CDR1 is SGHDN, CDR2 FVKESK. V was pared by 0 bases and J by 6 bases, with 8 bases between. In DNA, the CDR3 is TGTGCCAGCAGCCAAGATGTTAGGTCCGGGGAGCTGTTTTTT. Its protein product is CASSQDVRSGELFF.

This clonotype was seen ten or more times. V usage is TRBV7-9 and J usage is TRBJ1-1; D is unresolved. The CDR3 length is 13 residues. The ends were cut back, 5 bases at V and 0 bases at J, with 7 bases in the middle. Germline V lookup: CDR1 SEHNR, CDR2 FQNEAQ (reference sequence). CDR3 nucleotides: TGTGCCAGCAGCGTTACAATGAACACTGAAGCTTTCTTT. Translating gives CASSVTMNTEAFF.

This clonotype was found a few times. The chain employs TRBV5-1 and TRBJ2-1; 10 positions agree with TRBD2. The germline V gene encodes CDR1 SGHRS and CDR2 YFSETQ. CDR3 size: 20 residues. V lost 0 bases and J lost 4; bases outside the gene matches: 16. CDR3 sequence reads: CASSLESTPFSGGPYNEQFF. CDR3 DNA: TGCGCCAGCAGCTTGGAATCCACCCCCTTTAGCGGGGGGCCTTACAATGAGCAGTTCTTC.

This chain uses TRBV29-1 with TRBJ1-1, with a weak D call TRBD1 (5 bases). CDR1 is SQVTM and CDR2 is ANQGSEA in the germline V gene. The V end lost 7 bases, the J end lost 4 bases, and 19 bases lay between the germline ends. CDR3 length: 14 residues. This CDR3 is CSAIRESRGTEAFF. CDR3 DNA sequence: TGCAGCGCTATCAGGGAGTCACGAGGCACTGAAGCTTTCTTT. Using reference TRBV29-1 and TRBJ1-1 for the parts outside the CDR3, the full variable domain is SAVISQKPSRDICQRGTSLTIQCQVDSQVTMMFWYRQQPGQSLTLIATANQGSEATYESGFVIDKFPISRPNLTFSTLTVSNMSPEDSSIYLCSAIRESRGTEAFFGQGTRLTVV.